This TCR beta chain is from a study of regulatory T cells in long-lasting Graves disease (dated by TCRdb to the early 2020s). General notes on the study: Patients with newly diagnosed Graves' disease had been on antithyroid drugs for under 3 months. Persistent Graves' disease patients were compared with newly diagnosed Graves' disease patients by peripheral blood TCR sequencing and RNA sequencing. The study took place in China and was registered as a clinical trial. A total of roughly 35 samples underwent TCR sequencing, from roughly 13 patients with persistent Graves' disease and 20 or so patients with newly diagnosed Graves' disease. Results the study describes overall, beyond this receptor: Preferential use of TRBV28, TRBJ1-2 and TRBJ2-5 was observed in persistent disease, whereas TRBV20-1 and TRBJ2-1 were favored in newly diagnosed disease. Persistent Graves' disease patients showed lower TCR Shannon entropy and fewer highly expanded clones than newly diagnosed patients, suggesting clonal expansion. The authors acknowledged the small sample size as a limitation that may reduce accuracy. Patients with persistent disease shared more public clonotypes (fewer than 3,000) than newly diagnosed patients did (966). Only the TCR beta chain was sequenced and analyzed. The study examined only peripheral blood because the primary lesion, thyroid tissue, could not be accessed.

This clonotype was recorded many times. Its antigen is not yet known. No base quality information exists; no much larger clone differs at one position. The time point label of this sample denotes: newly diagnosed GD, antithyroid drugs for less than 3 months. For both TCR sequencing and RNA sequencing, RNA was extracted from PBMCs in TRIzol. The diagnosis of Graves' disease followed American Thyroid Association guidelines. Patients for the study were recruited at an endocrinology department in Xi'an, China. Each patient gave about 9.1 milliliters of peripheral blood, collected in an EDTA anticoagulant tube. Ficoll Paque Plus density gradient separation was used to isolate PBMCs, and no further T cell sorting was performed. An Agilent 2100 Bioanalyzer and agarose gel were used to assess RNA quality, and a NanoDrop 2000 was used to measure RNA concentration. Receptor amplification or capture employed multiplex PCR. TCRdb shows the sequencer as Illumina HiSeq 4000. CDR3 regions were amplified by Arm-PCR with iRepertoire HTBI primers to construct TCR beta libraries. PCR products were gel purified before sequencing. On the study's bioinformatics: Gene usage analysis of CDR3 amino acid clonotypes relied on the 60 to 65 TRBV and more than twelve TRBJ segments identified across samples. Filtered high-quality paired reads were merged into contigs using COPE and FqMerger. Contigs were aligned with BLAST to IMGT TRBV, TRBD and TRBJ reference genes, and CDR3 was defined per IMGT. Any clonotype with a frequency above 0.1% was classified as a highly expanded clone. Shannon entropy served as the measure of repertoire diversity, while the Gini coefficient captured V-J evenness. A clonotype was considered public if more than one individual shared it. TCRdb passed the public sequencing reads through fastp at Q25 and MiXCR, retaining productive beta sequences. CDR3 protein sequences are deduplicated, and each keeps its most common genes and DNA. It is TCRdb's table, rather than the study itself, that gives the V and J calls and clone size. For this sample the table gives 350,000 to 550,000 distinct CDR3 sequences, of which 14% were detected only once. The top ten hold approximately 17% of the sample.

Relative to germline, V is missing 5 bases and J is missing 5 bases, with 17 bases of the junction outside any gene match. CDR1 and CDR2 are read off the germline V gene as SGHTA and FQGNSA. Counted from cysteine to phenylalanine, this CDR3 has 18 amino acids. The DNA shown is the 54-base CDR3, in frame from base 1. The sample was also reused in another study, on T cells in Graves' hyperthyroidism and ophthalmopathy. Per the second study: Stable Graves' hyperthyroidism was defined as the absence of progression to ophthalmopathy over 18 months of follow-up. Hyperthyroidism patients were aged 18 to 65 years and newly diagnosed, with disease duration of less than 2 months. Exclusion was applied to patients with uncontrolled infections, other autoimmune diseases, pregnancy or lactation. Diagnoses relied on clinical symptoms, serum thyroxine and TRAb, thyroid ultrasound and orbital computed tomography. For the first round of RT-PCR on the TCR CDR3, the HTBI primer set was used together with the Qiagen OneStep RT-PCR kit. Most expanded thyroid clonotypes (frequency above 0.001) were also detected in blood, a finding suggesting that blood repertoires may reflect thyroid immune responses. A model built on a 13 V-J signature distinguished ophthalmopathy from stable hyperthyroidism, reaching 85% to 90% sensitivity and under 84% specificity in cross-validation and 80%/75% in testing. During validation, the model predicted progression to ophthalmopathy a median of approximately six months ahead of onset, with almost 71% sensitivity and roughly 72% specificity. To identify TCR V-J signatures that set the groups apart, the researchers used a discovery cohort of about a hundred patients, made up of under 50 with Graves' ophthalmopathy and some 55 with stable Graves' hyperthyroidism. An independent validation cohort of 18 to 20 hyperthyroidism patients and about 15 patients who later progressed to ophthalmopathy tested prospective prediction of ophthalmopathy. The 100 discovery patients were randomly split 7:3 into training and test sets. In addition, the study compared T-cell repertoires in thyroid tissue and in blood from six Graves' hyperthyroidism patients. After sampling, hyperthyroidism patients received methimazole starting at 30 mg daily, and ophthalmopathy patients received high-dose intravenous methylprednisolone. Libraries were constructed in a second round of multiplex PCR, after which size selection and purification were carried out. Paired-end sequencing of the libraries was performed with 100 bp reads on an Illumina HiSeq2000. SOAPnuke was used to process the raw data, throwing out any read that contained adapters or uncalled bases, had a mean Phred below 15, or lacked an exact constant-primer or identifier match. High-quality paired reads were merged with COPE v1.2.5, and unique nucleotide sequences were defined as clonotypes. MiTCR v1.1 was used to align the clonotypes against IMGT TRBV, TRBD and TRBJ reference segments. Only V-J combinations with frequency above 0.0001, covering about 99% of repertoires, were analysed. A TCS score was defined as the ratio of F50 (clonal expansion) to E x V (chaos), with BLOSUM62-based TCRdist applied between CDR3 peptides within each V-J. Welch's t-statistics and random forest reduced roughly 500 V-J features to 10 to 15, which were used in a naive Bayes classifier (R e1071). Sample size was not statistically predetermined, and blinding of investigators to group allocation was not performed. According to the paper, TCR Vbeta CDR3 sequencing was carried out on 135 peripheral blood samples, which came from fewer than 50 ophthalmopathy, under 85 hyperthyroidism and roughly 17 progressor patients.

The starting material was peripheral blood mononuclear cells (PBMCs), obtained at new diagnosis, from a patient treated with antithyroid drugs. Recombination joined TRBV7-2 with TRBJ2-1, with TRBD2 matching 8 junction bases. The source of this sequence is a woman aged 45-65 years with Graves disease. Donor details come from another sample of the same person, matched by shared clones. The CDR3 protein is CASSPRSAPLADHNEQFF. The DNA is TGTGCCAGCAGCCCCCGGTCGGCGCCACTAGCGGATCACAATGAGCAGTTCTTC.